The rows below give T cell receptor beta chains drawn from one sample of a study of blood T cell repertoires in COVID-19. The protocol was immunoSEQ multiplex PCR, while the TCRdb copy is restricted to in-frame clones and leaves out a portion. The table lists about 41,000 clones, roughly nine tenths of them singletons. Sequencing was carried out using peripheral blood. All receptors derive from a man in his sixties with acute or convalescent COVID-19. CDR3s include the opening cysteine and the closing phenylalanine or tryptophan. D genes are given only for firm matches. Expanded clones are given a class, and other clones once, few, many or no size at all.

d_gene: NA; j_gene: TRBJ1-4; abundance: NA; len: 16; v_gene: TRBV5-1; CDR3aa: CASSPPTGTTNEKLFF; CDR3nt: TGCGCCAGCAGCCCGCCAACAGGGACAACTAATGAAAAACTGTTTTTT
d_gene: TRBD2; j_gene: TRBJ2-1; abundance: once; len: 17; v_gene: TRBV19; CDR3aa: CASSIDRLAGIYNEQFF; CDR3nt: TGTGCCAGTAGTATAGACCGACTAGCGGGGATCTACAATGAGCAGTTCTTC
d_gene: TRBD1; j_gene: TRBJ1-2; abundance: NA; len: 17; v_gene: TRBV6-1; CDR3aa: CASSEAVGQQGPYGYTF; CDR3nt: TGTGCCAGCAGTGAAGCGGTAGGACAACAGGGGCCTTATGGCTACACCTTC
d_gene: NA; j_gene: TRBJ1-5; abundance: NA; len: 13; v_gene: TRBV30; CDR3aa: CAWSVRANQPQHF; CDR3nt: TGTGCCTGGAGTGTAAGAGCAAATCAGCCCCAGCATTTT
d_gene: TRBD1; j_gene: TRBJ2-7; abundance: NA; len: 14; v_gene: TRBV10-3; CDR3aa: CAISDWTGTYEQYF; CDR3nt: TGTGCCATCAGTGATTGGACAGGGACTTACGAGCAGTACTTC
d_gene: TRBD2; j_gene: TRBJ2-5; abundance: NA; len: 17; v_gene: TRBV7-8; CDR3aa: CASSLVLAGGHRETQYF; CDR3nt: TGTGCCAGCAGCTTAGTTCTAGCGGGGGGGCACCGCGAGACCCAGTACTTC
d_gene: TRBD2; j_gene: TRBJ2-3; abundance: NA; len: 16; v_gene: TRBV5-4; CDR3aa: CASSPWTSGGTDTQYF; CDR3nt: TGTGCCAGCAGCCCCTGGACTAGCGGGGGGACAGATACGCAGTATTTT
d_gene: TRBD1; j_gene: TRBJ1-2; abundance: NA; len: 15; v_gene: TRBV5-1; CDR3aa: CASSSRQGATDGYTF; CDR3nt: TGCGCCAGCAGCTCACGACAGGGGGCGACGGATGGCTACACCTTC
d_gene: NA; j_gene: TRBJ2-1; abundance: NA; len: 13; v_gene: TRBV30; CDR3aa: CALQGLLGNEQFF; CDR3nt: TGTGCCTTACAGGGCTTGTTGGGGAATGAGCAGTTCTTC
d_gene: TRBD1; j_gene: TRBJ2-1; abundance: NA; len: 16; v_gene: TRBV24-1; CDR3aa: CATSDLSGGSYNEQFF; CDR3nt: TGTGCCACCAGTGATTTGTCAGGGGGCTCCTACAATGAGCAGTTCTTC
d_gene: TRBD1; j_gene: TRBJ2-7; abundance: NA; len: 13; v_gene: TRBV24-1; CDR3aa: CATSRTGGYEQYF; CDR3nt: TGTGCCACCAGTCGGACAGGGGGCTACGAGCAGTACTTC
d_gene: NA; j_gene: TRBJ1-1; abundance: NA; len: 14; v_gene: TRBV4-3; CDR3aa: CASSQDQGIAEAFF; CDR3nt: TGCGCCAGCAGCCAAGATCAGGGTATAGCTGAAGCTTTCTTT
d_gene: TRBD1; j_gene: TRBJ1-6; abundance: NA; len: 14; v_gene: TRBV6-1; CDR3aa: CASSEGTGSTPLHF; CDR3nt: TGTGCCAGCAGTGAAGGGACAGGGTCGACACCCCTCCACTTT
d_gene: TRBD1; j_gene: TRBJ2-2; abundance: NA; len: 13; v_gene: TRBV19; CDR3aa: CASNHRGPGELFF; CDR3nt: TGTGCCAGTAATCACAGGGGACCCGGGGAGCTGTTTTTT
d_gene: NA; j_gene: TRBJ1-1; abundance: once; len: 13; v_gene: TRBV7-6; CDR3aa: CASSLQENTEAFF; CDR3nt: TGTGCCAGCAGCTTACAGGAGAACACTGAAGCTTTCTTT
d_gene: NA; j_gene: TRBJ2-1; abundance: NA; len: 17; v_gene: TRBV6-2/TRBV6-3; CDR3aa: CASSYWPLGGGPDEQFF; CDR3nt: TGTGCCAGCAGTTACTGGCCCCTTGGGGGGGGGCCGGATGAGCAGTTCTTC
d_gene: NA; j_gene: TRBJ1-4; abundance: few; len: 15; v_gene: TRBV21-1; CDR3aa: CASSNKEGAYEKLFF; CDR3nt: TGTGCCAGCAGCAACAAGGAGGGGGCTTATGAAAAACTGTTTTTT
d_gene: NA; j_gene: TRBJ1-5; abundance: once; len: 14; v_gene: TRBV19; CDR3aa: CASRIVGGLRAQHF; CDR3nt: TGTGCCAGTAGAATAGTCGGGGGGCTCAGGGCCCAGCATTTT
d_gene: TRBD2; j_gene: TRBJ2-1; abundance: NA; len: 15; v_gene: TRBV13; CDR3aa: CASSPSGLASSEQFF; CDR3nt: TGTGCCAGCAGCCCCTCGGGACTAGCGTCGAGTGAGCAGTTCTTC
d_gene: NA; j_gene: TRBJ1-1; abundance: NA; len: 13; v_gene: TRBV29-1; CDR3aa: CSVQTLMNTEAFF; CDR3nt: TGCAGCGTCCAGACACTGATGAACACTGAAGCTTTCTTT
d_gene: NA; j_gene: TRBJ1-4; abundance: NA; len: 13; v_gene: TRBV10-2; CDR3aa: CASSDGRGKRLFF; CDR3nt: TGCGCCAGCAGTGATGGGAGGGGCAAAAGACTGTTTTTT
d_gene: TRBD2; j_gene: TRBJ2-1; abundance: NA; len: 15; v_gene: TRBV5-1; CDR3aa: CASSFETSGYNEQFF; CDR3nt: TGCGCCAGCAGCTTTGAGACTAGCGGTTACAATGAGCAGTTCTTC
d_gene: TRBD2; j_gene: TRBJ2-7; abundance: NA; len: 18; v_gene: TRBV3-1/TRBV3-2; CDR3aa: CASSQADPSGVPSYEQYF; CDR3nt: TGTGCCAGCAGCCAAGCCGATCCTAGCGGGGTCCCCTCCTACGAGCAGTACTTC
d_gene: TRBD2; j_gene: TRBJ2-1; abundance: NA; len: 13; v_gene: TRBV11-2; CDR3aa: CASSSGGYNEQFF; CDR3nt: TGTGCCAGCAGCTCGGGGGGTTACAATGAGCAGTTCTTC
d_gene: TRBD1; j_gene: TRBJ1-2; abundance: NA; len: 15; v_gene: TRBV4-1; CDR3aa: CASSQAGTGIYGYTF; CDR3nt: TGCGCCAGCAGCCAAGCAGGGACAGGGATCTATGGCTACACCTTC
d_gene: NA; j_gene: TRBJ2-1; abundance: NA; len: 13; v_gene: TRBV7-6; CDR3aa: CASSPGTGNEQFF; CDR3nt: TGTGCCAGCAGCCCAGGGACTGGCAATGAGCAGTTCTTC
d_gene: TRBD1; j_gene: TRBJ1-6; abundance: NA; len: 18; v_gene: TRBV9; CDR3aa: CASSPRTGESSYNSPLHF; CDR3nt: TGTGCCAGCAGCCCCCGGACAGGCGAAAGCTCCTATAATTCACCCCTCCACTTT
d_gene: TRBD1; j_gene: TRBJ2-2; abundance: NA; len: 15; v_gene: TRBV29-1; CDR3aa: CSVIDRGEETGELFF; CDR3nt: TGCAGCGTTATTGACAGGGGGGAGGAGACCGGGGAGCTGTTTTTT
d_gene: TRBD1; j_gene: TRBJ1-5; abundance: NA; len: 15; v_gene: TRBV7-9; CDR3aa: CASSPLGGPNQPQHF; CDR3nt: TGTGCCAGCAGCCCCTTAGGGGGCCCCAATCAGCCCCAGCATTTT
d_gene: NA; j_gene: TRBJ1-2; abundance: NA; len: 15; v_gene: TRBV19; CDR3aa: CASSTPQGHVYGYTF; CDR3nt: TGTGCCAGTAGCACACCCCAGGGACACGTTTATGGCTACACCTTC
d_gene: TRBD1; j_gene: TRBJ2-5; abundance: NA; len: 15; v_gene: TRBV2; CDR3aa: CASSEGGQGQGTQYF; CDR3nt: TGTGCCAGCAGTGAAGGGGGACAGGGCCAGGGGACCCAGTACTTC
d_gene: TRBD1; j_gene: TRBJ1-2; abundance: NA; len: 15; v_gene: TRBV4-3; CDR3aa: CASSPQGDSADGYTF; CDR3nt: TGCGCCAGCAGCCCTCAGGGGGACAGCGCCGATGGCTACACCTTC
d_gene: NA; j_gene: TRBJ1-3; abundance: NA; len: 14; v_gene: TRBV5-1; CDR3aa: CASSPDGVGNTIYF; CDR3nt: TGCGCCAGCAGCCCAGACGGAGTGGGAAACACCATATATTTT
d_gene: TRBD1; j_gene: TRBJ1-5; abundance: NA; len: 14; v_gene: TRBV10-2; CDR3aa: CASSEDRGVQPQHF; CDR3nt: TGCGCCAGCAGTGAGGACAGGGGTGTTCAGCCCCAGCATTTT
d_gene: NA; j_gene: TRBJ1-6; abundance: NA; len: 14; v_gene: TRBV6-6; CDR3aa: CATEEQDYNSPLHF; CDR3nt: TGTGCCACAGAAGAACAGGACTATAATTCACCCCTCCACTTT
d_gene: NA; j_gene: TRBJ1-6; abundance: NA; len: 15; v_gene: TRBV5-1; CDR3aa: CASSVTPGLNSPLHF; CDR3nt: TGCGCCAGCAGCGTCACCCCAGGGTTGAATTCACCCCTCCACTTT
d_gene: TRBD1; j_gene: TRBJ1-6; abundance: NA; len: 16; v_gene: TRBV3-1/TRBV3-2; CDR3aa: CASSQPGQGANSPLHF; CDR3nt: TGTGCCAGCAGCCAGCCGGGACAGGGGGCTAATTCACCCCTCCACTTT
d_gene: TRBD1; j_gene: TRBJ1-1; abundance: NA; len: 13; v_gene: TRBV3-1/TRBV3-2; CDR3aa: CASTRQGNTEAFF; CDR3nt: TGTGCCAGCACCCGACAGGGGAACACTGAAGCTTTCTTT
d_gene: NA; j_gene: TRBJ1-2; abundance: few; len: 13; v_gene: TRBV19; CDR3aa: CASSMRGNYGYTF; CDR3nt: TGTGCCAGTAGTATGCGAGGTAACTATGGCTACACCTTC
d_gene: NA; j_gene: TRBJ1-2; abundance: few; len: 12; v_gene: TRBV14; CDR3aa: CASSYSTGFYTF; CDR3nt: TGTGCCAGCAGCTACTCCACGGGGTTCTACACCTTC
d_gene: NA; j_gene: TRBJ1-2; abundance: NA; len: 11; v_gene: TRBV19; CDR3aa: CALPGRGGYTF; CDR3nt: TGTGCCCTACCTGGGCGGGGGGGCTACACCTTC
d_gene: NA; j_gene: TRBJ1-2; abundance: NA; len: 13; v_gene: TRBV6-2/TRBV6-3; CDR3aa: CASSPPGLYGYTF; CDR3nt: TGTGCCAGCAGCCCCCCAGGACTCTATGGCTACACCTTC
d_gene: TRBD2; j_gene: TRBJ2-5; abundance: few; len: 16; v_gene: TRBV3-1/TRBV3-2; CDR3aa: CASSQEASGDLETQYF; CDR3nt: TGTGCCAGCAGCCAAGAGGCTAGCGGGGACCTTGAGACCCAGTACTTC
d_gene: TRBD2; j_gene: TRBJ2-7; abundance: NA; len: 16; v_gene: TRBV12-5; CDR3aa: CASGLVRGGQIYEQYF; CDR3nt: TGTGCTAGTGGTTTGGTACGGGGGGGACAAATCTACGAGCAGTACTTC
d_gene: NA; j_gene: TRBJ1-4; abundance: NA; len: 15; v_gene: TRBV27; CDR3aa: CASSLQEGSGKKLFF; CDR3nt: TGTGCCAGCAGTTTGCAGGAGGGCAGCGGAAAAAAACTGTTTTTT
d_gene: NA; j_gene: TRBJ1-4; abundance: NA; len: 15; v_gene: TRBV9; CDR3aa: CASSVLGGANEKLFF; CDR3nt: TGTGCCAGCAGCGTATTAGGAGGGGCAAACGAAAAACTGTTTTTT
d_gene: NA; j_gene: TRBJ2-1; abundance: NA; len: 14; v_gene: TRBV7-9; CDR3aa: CASSKGVSYNEQFF; CDR3nt: TGTGCCAGCAGCAAGGGAGTTTCCTACAATGAGCAGTTCTTC
d_gene: NA; j_gene: TRBJ2-5; abundance: NA; len: 14; v_gene: TRBV6-5; CDR3aa: CASSYSNQEETQYF; CDR3nt: TGTGCCAGCAGTTACTCGAATCAGGAAGAGACCCAGTACTTC
d_gene: NA; j_gene: TRBJ1-6; abundance: NA; len: 15; v_gene: TRBV6-5; CDR3aa: CASRVTGSYNSPLHF; CDR3nt: TGTGCCAGCAGGGTGACGGGCTCCTATAATTCACCCCTCCACTTT